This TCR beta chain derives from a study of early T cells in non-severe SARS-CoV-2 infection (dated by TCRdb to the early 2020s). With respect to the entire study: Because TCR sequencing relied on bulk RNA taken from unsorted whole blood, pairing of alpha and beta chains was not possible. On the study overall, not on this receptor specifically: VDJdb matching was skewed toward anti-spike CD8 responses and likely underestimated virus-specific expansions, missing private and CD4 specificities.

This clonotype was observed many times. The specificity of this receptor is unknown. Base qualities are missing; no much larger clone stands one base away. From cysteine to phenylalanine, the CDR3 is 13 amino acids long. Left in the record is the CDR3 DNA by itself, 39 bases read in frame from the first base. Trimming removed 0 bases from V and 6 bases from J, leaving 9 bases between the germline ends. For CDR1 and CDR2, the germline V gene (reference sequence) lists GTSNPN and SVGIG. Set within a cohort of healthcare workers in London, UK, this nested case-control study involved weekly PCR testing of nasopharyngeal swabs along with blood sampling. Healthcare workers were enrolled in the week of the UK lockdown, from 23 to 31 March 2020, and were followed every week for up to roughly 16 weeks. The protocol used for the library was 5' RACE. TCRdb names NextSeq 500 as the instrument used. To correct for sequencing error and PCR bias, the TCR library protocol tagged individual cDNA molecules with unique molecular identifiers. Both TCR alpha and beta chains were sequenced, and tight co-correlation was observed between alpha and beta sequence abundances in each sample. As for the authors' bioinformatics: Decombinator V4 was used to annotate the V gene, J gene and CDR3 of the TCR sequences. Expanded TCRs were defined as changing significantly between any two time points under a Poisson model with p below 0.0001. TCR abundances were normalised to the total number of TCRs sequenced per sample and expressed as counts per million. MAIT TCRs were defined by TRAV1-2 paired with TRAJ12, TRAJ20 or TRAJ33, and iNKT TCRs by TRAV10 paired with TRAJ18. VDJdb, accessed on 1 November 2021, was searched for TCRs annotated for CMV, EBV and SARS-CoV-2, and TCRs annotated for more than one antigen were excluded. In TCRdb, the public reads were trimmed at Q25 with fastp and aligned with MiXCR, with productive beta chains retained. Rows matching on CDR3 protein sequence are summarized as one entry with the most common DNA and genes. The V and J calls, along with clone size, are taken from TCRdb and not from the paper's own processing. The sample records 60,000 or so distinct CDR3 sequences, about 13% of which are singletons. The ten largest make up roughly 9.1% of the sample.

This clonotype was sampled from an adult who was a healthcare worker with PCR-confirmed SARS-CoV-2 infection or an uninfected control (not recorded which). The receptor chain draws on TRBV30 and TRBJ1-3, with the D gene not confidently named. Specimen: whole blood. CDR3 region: CAWSVVWENTIYF. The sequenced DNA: TGTGCCTGGAGTGTAGTCTGGGAAAACACCATATATTTT.